The 6 T cell receptor beta chains below come from one sample, sequenced in a study of shared clonotypes between healthy human individuals. Using immunoSEQ multiplex PCR, the repertoire was profiled, and TCRdb retains in-frame clones only, with some absent. The sample shows 400,000 to 500,000 clones, 79% of them seen only once. The sequenced material came from PBMCs. The receptors stem from a woman between 35 and 50 years old in good health. Some clones in this sample may be carry-over from other donors' samples.

This clone was recorded only once. This sequence joins TRBV4-1 and TRBJ2-3; 13 bases match TRBD2. V was pared by 3 bases and J by 4 bases, with 10 bases of the junction left unmatched. This CDR3 spans 18 amino acids. Germline V CDR1 and CDR2: MGHRA, YSYEKL. Here the CDR3 reads CASSQRGTSGRAADTQYF. The CDR3 DNA follows: TGCGCCAGCAGCCAGAGGGGCACTAGCGGGAGGGCGGCAGATACGCAGTATTTT.

As concerns this clone: A much larger clone lies one base from this, so it may be a read error. This CDR3 is also generated by other DNA sequences in the sample. The rearrangement links TRBV11-2 to TRBJ2-3; no clear D gene. The V gene lost 3 bases and the J gene lost 3 bases, with 4 bases spanning the gap. This CDR3 has 12 residues. CDR1 is SGHAT and CDR2 is FQNNGV in the germline V gene. The chain's CDR3 is CASSLGTDTQYF. The CDR3 region has the DNA TGTGCCAGCAGCTTGGGTACAGATACGCAGTATTTT.

The chain joins TRBV11-2 to TRBJ1-1, with D unresolved. The CDR3 is 16 amino acids. V lost 2 bases and J 5 bases, leaving 18 bases between the germline ends. Germline loops: CDR1 SGHAT, CDR2 FQNNGV. The CDR3, as DNA: TGTGCCAGCAGCTTATATGGAGGGCTGGGCGGGACTGAAGCTTTCTTT. This codes for CASSLYGGLGGTEAFF.

The rearrangement links TRBV19 to TRBJ1-3; D is possibly TRBD1 (5 bases). Germline V gene sequence: CDR1 LNHDA, CDR2 SQIVND (reference sequence). The CDR3 consists of 14 residues. The germline V and J ends were trimmed by 4 bases and 8 bases, with 15 bases remaining between them. The CDR3 bases are TGTGCCAGTAGTACGGGACCTCCGGGGGACACCATATATTTT. Protein product: CASSTGPPGDTIYF.

V usage is TRBV27 and J usage is TRBJ2-1; 7 bases are shared with TRBD2. The V segment lost 2 bases and the J segment 2 bases; nucleotides outside the gene matches: 3. Germline V gene lookup returns CDR1 MNHEY and CDR2 SMNVEV (reference sequence). The CDR3 consists of 15 residues. In nucleotides, the CDR3 is TGTGCCAGCAGTTTAGGGGCGGGAGCCTACAATGAGCAGTTCTTC. This translates into CASSLGAGAYNEQFF.

The gene calls are TRBV28 and TRBJ2-7; 7 bases match TRBD1. V was pared by 5 bases and J by 0 bases, with 1 base of the junction left unmatched. Looked up from germline, CDR1 is MDHEN and CDR2 is SYDVKM. CDR3 size: 13 residues. The CDR3 bases are TGTGCCAGCAGTCGGGACAGCTCCTACGAGCAGTACTTC. It encodes CASSRDSSYEQYF.